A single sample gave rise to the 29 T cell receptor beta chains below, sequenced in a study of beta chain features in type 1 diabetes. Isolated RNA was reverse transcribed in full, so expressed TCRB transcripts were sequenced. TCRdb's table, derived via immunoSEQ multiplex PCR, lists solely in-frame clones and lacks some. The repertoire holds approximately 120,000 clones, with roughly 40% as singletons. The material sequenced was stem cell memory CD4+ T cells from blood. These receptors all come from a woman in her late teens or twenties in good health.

The CDR3 loop reads CASSLASPPDTQYF. CDR3 coding DNA: TGTGCCAGCTCACTGGCCTCGCCGCCAGATACGCAGTATTTT. V gene TRBV18 combines with J gene TRBJ2-3; no firm D call. Trimming took off 4 bases at V and 4 bases at J, with 12 bases between the two ends. Germline V gene sequence: CDR1 KGHSH, CDR2 LQKENI. This CDR3 contains 14 residues. The whole variable domain, remainder taken from reference TRBV18 and TRBJ2-3, is NAGVMQNPRHLVRRRGQEARLRCSPMKGHSHVYWYRQLPEEGLKFMVYLQKENIIDESGMPKERFSAEFPKEGPSILRIQQVVRGDSAAYFCASSLASPPDTQYFGPGTRLTVL.

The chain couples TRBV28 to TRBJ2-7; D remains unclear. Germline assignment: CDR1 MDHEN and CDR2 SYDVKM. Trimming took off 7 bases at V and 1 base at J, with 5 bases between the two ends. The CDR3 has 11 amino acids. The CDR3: CASTASYEQYF. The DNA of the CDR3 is TGTGCCAGCACCGCGTCCTACGAGCAGTACTTC.

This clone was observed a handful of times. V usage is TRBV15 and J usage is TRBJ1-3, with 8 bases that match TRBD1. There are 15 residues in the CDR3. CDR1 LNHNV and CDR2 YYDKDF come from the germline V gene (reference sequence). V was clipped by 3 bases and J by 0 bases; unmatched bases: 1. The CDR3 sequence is CATSRGTGSGNTIYF. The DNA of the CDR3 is TGTGCCACCAGCAGGGGGACAGGCTCTGGAAACACCATATATTTT. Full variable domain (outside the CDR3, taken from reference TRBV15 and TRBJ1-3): DAMVIQNPRYQVTQFGKPVTLSCSQTLNHNVMYWYQQKSSQAPKLLFHYYDKDFNNEADTPDNFQSRRPNTSFCFLDIRSPGLGDTAMYLCATSRGTGSGNTIYFGEGSWLTVV.

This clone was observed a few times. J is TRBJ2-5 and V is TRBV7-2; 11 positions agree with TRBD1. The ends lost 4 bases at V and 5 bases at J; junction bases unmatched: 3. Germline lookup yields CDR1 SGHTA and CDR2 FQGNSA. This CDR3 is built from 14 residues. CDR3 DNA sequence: TGTGCCAGCAGCTGGGACAGGGGGGATGAGACCCAGTACTTC. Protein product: CASSWDRGDETQYF. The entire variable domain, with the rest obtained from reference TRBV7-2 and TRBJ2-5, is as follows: GAGVSQSPSNKVTEKGKDVELRCDPISGHTALYWYRQSLGQGLEFLIYFQGNSAPDKSGLPSDRFSAERTGGSVSTLTIQRTQQEDSAVYLCASSWDRGDETQYFGPGTRLLVL.

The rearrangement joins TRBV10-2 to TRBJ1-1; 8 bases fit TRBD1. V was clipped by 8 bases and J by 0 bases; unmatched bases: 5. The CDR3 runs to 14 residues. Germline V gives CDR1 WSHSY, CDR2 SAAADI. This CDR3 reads CASGRQGMNTEAFF. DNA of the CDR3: TGCGCCAGCGGGAGACAGGGGATGAACACTGAAGCTTTCTTT.

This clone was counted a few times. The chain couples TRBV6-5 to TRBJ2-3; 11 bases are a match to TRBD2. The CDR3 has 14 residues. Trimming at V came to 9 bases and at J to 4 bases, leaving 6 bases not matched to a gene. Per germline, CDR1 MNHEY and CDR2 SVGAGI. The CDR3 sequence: CASQTSGRPDTQYF. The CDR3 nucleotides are TGTGCCAGTCAAACTAGCGGGAGACCAGATACGCAGTATTTT.

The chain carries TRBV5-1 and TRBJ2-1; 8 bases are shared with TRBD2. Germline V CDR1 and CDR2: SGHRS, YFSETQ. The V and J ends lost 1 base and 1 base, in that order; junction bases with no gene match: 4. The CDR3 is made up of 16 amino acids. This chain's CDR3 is CASSLSGRGSYNEQFF. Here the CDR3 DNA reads TGCGCCAGCAGCTTGAGCGGGAGAGGGTCCTACAATGAGCAGTTCTTC.

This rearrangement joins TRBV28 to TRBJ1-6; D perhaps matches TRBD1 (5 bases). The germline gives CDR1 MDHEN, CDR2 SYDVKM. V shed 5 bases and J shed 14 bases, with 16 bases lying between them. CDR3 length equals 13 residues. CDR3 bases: TGTGCCAGCAGTGCGGAGCCCCAGGGATCCCTCCACTTT. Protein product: CASSAEPQGSLHF.

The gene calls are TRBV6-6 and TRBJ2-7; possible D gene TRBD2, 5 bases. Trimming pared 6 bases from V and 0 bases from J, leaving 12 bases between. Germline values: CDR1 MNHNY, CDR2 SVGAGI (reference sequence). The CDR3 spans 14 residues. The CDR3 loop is CASRNRAGSYEQYF. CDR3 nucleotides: TGTGCCAGCAGAAACCGGGCGGGCTCCTACGAGCAGTACTTC.

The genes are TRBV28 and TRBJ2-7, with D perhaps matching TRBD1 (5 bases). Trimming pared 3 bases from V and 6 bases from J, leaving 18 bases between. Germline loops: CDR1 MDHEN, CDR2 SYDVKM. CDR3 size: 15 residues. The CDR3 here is CASSFPSTRVGEQYF. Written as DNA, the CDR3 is TGTGCCAGCAGTTTTCCCTCCACCAGGGTTGGCGAGCAGTACTTC.

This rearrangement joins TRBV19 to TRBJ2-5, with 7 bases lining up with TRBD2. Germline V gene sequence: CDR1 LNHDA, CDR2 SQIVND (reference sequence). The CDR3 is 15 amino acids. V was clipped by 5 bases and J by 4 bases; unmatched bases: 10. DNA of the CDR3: TGTGCCAGTAGTCCGTGGACTAGTCGTGGAGAGACCCAGTACTTC. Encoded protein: CASSPWTSRGETQYF. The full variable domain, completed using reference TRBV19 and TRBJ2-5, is DGGITQSPKYLFRKEGQNVTLSCEQNLNHDAMYWYRQDPGQGLRLIYYSQIVNDFQKGDIAEGYSVSREKKESFPLTVTSAQKNPTAFYLCASSPWTSRGETQYFGPGTRLLVL.

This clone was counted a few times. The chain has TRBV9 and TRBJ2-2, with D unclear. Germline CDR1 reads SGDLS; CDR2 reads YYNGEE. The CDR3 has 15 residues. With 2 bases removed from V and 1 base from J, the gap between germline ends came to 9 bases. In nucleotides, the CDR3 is TGTGCCAGCAGCGTTACGACTGGGAACACCGGGGAGCTGTTTTTT. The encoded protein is CASSVTTGNTGELFF.

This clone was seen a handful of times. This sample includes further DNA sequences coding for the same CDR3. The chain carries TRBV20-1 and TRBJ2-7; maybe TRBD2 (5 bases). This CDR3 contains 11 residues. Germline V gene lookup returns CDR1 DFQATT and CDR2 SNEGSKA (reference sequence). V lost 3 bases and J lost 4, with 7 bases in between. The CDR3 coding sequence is TGCAGTGCTAGGGACTCTTACGAGCAGTACTTC. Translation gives CSARDSYEQYF.

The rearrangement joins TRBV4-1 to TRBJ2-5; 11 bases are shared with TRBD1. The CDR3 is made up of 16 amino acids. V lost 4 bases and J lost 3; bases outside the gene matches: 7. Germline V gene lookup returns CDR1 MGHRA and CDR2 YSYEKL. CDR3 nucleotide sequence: TGCGCCAGCAGCCGCTCCGGGACAGGGGGGGAAGAGACCCAGTACTTC. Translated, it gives CASSRSGTGGEETQYF.

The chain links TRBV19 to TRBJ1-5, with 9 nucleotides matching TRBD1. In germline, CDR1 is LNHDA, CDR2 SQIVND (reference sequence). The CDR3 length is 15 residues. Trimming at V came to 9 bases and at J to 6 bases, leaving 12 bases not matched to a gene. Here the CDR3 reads CASTATGGAGQPQHF. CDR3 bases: TGTGCCAGCACTGCAACAGGGGGCGCAGGTCAGCCCCAGCATTTT.

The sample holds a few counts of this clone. The CDR3 sequence: CASSLTGWLQTQYF. The DNA of the CDR3 is TGTGCCAGCAGTTTGACAGGGTGGCTGCAGACCCAGTACTTC. The V call is TRBV25-1, the J call TRBJ2-5, with 7 bases identical to TRBD1. Trimming took 5 bases from V and 6 from J; bases not matched to a gene: 9. Germline-derived CDR1 and CDR2 are MGHDK and SYGVNS. The CDR3 runs to 14 residues.

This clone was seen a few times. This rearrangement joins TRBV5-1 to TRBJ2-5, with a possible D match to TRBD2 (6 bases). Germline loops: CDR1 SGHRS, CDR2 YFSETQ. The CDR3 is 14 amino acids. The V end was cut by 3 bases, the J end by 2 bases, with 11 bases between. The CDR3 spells CASSWGLQQETQYF. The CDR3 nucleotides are TGCGCCAGCAGCTGGGGACTCCAACAAGAGACCCAGTACTTC.

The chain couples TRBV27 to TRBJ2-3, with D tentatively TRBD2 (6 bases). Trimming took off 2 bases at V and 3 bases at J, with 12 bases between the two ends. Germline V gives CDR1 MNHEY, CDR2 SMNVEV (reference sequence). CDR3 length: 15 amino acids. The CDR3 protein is CASSLRGLWTDTQYF. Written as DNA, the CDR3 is TGTGCCAGCAGTTTACGGGGGTTGTGGACAGATACGCAGTATTTT.

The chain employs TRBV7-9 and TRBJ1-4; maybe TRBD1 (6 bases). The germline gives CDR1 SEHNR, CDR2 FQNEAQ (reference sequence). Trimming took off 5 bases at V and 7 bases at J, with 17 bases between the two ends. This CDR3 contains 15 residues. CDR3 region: CASSGRTAWAEKLFF. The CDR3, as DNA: TGTGCCAGCAGCGGCCGGACAGCGTGGGCTGAAAAACTGTTTTTT.

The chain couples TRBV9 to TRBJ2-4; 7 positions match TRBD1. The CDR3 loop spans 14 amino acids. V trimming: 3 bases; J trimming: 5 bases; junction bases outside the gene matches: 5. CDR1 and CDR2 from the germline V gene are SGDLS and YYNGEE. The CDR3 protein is CASSGQGPQNIQYF. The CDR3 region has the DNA TGTGCCAGCAGCGGACAGGGACCCCAAAACATTCAGTACTTC.

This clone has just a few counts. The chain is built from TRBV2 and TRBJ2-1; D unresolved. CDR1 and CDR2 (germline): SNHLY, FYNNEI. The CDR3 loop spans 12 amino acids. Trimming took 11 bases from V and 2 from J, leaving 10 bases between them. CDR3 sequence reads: CACGAAYNEQFF. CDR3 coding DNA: TGTGCCTGCGGCGCGGCCTACAATGAGCAGTTCTTC. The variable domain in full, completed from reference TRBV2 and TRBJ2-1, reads EPEVTQTPSHQVTQMGQEVILRCVPISNHLYFYWYRQILGQKVEFLVSFYNNEISEKSEIFDDQFSVERPDGSNFTLKIRSTKLEDSAMYFCACGAAYNEQFFGPGTRLTVL.

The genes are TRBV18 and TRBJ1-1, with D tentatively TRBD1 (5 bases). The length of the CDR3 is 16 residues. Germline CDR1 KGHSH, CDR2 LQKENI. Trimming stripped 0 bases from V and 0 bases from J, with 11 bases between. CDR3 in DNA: TGTGCCAGCTCACCACCGGGGCTTGGGATGAACACTGAAGCTTTCTTT. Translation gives CASSPPGLGMNTEAFF.

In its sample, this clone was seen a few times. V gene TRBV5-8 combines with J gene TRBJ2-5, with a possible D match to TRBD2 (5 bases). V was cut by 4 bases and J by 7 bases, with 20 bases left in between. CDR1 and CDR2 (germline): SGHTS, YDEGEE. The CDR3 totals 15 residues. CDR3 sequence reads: CASSPVLDRGGTQYF. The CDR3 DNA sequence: TGTGCCAGCAGCCCCGTCTTGGACCGAGGAGGGACCCAGTACTTC.

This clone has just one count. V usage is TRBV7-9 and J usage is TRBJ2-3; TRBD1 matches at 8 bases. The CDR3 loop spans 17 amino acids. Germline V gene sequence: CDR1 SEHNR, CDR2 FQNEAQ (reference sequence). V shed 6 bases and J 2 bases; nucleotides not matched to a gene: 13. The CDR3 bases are TGTGCCAGCAGGCTCCGGGACAGGCGGTTCGACACAGATACGCAGTATTTT. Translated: CASRLRDRRFDTDTQYF. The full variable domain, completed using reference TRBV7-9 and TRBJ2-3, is DTGVSQNPRHKITKRGQNVTFRCDPISEHNRLYWYRQTLGQGPEFLTYFQNEAQLEKSRLLSDRFSAERPKGSFSTLEIQRTEQGDSAMYLCASRLRDRRFDTDTQYFGPGTRLTVL.

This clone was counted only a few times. The CDR3 coding sequence is TGTGCCAGCAGCCAAGTGGCGTTGGGTCTTGGACAGGGACTTTTTGGGGCCAACGTCCTGACTTTC. It yields the protein CASSQVALGLGQGLFGANVLTF. The V gene is TRBV14, the J gene TRBJ2-6, with TRBD1 identical over 8 bases. The CDR3 runs 22 residues. Germline V CDR1 and CDR2: SGHDN, FVKESK. After removal of 1 base from V and 3 bases from J, the junction contained 20 bases not matched to a gene.

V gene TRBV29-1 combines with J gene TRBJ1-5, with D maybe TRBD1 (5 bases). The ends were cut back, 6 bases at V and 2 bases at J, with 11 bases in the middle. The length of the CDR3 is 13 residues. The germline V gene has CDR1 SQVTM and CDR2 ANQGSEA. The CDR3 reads CSVRGWGNQPQHF. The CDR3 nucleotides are TGCAGCGTAAGGGGTTGGGGCAATCAGCCCCAGCATTTT. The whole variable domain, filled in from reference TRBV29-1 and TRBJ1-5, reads SAVISQKPSRDICQRGTSLTIQCQVDSQVTMMFWYRQQPGQSLTLIATANQGSEATYESGFVIDKFPISRPNLTFSTLTVSNMSPEDSSIYLCSVRGWGNQPQHFGDGTRLSIL.

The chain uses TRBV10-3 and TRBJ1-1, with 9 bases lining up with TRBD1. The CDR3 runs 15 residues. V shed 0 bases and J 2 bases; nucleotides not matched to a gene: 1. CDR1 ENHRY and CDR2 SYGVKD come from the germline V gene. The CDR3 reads CAISESDRGNTEAFF. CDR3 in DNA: TGTGCCATCAGTGAGTCGGACAGGGGCAACACTGAAGCTTTCTTT.

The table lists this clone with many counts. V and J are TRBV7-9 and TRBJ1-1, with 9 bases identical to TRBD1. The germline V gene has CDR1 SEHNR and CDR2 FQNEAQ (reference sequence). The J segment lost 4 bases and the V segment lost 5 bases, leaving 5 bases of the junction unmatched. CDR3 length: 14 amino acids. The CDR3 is CASSVGQGSTEAFF. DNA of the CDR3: TGTGCCAGCAGCGTCGGACAGGGGAGCACTGAAGCTTTCTTT.

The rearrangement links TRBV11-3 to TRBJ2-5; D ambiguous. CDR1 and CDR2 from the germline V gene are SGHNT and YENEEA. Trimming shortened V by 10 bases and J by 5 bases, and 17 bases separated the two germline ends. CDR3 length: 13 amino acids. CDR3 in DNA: TGTGCCACCTCGACCAGACCCGGGGAGACCCAGTACTTC. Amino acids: CATSTRPGETQYF.